The rows below give T cell receptor beta chains drawn from one sample of a study of identifying expanded T cells in peripheral blood. Measured with immunoSEQ multiplex PCR; TCRdb has only the in-frame clones, and not every one. The table records about 98,000 clones, about 91% of them present only once. Sequenced input: blood. Receptor source: a person aged 18 to 70 in good health. Each CDR3 is given with its conserved first and last residue.

v_gene,j_gene,CDR3aa
TRBV28,TRBJ1-2,CASRDSTRGHNYGYTF
TRBV5-1,TRBJ2-1,CASSPAGLAVYNEQFF
TRBV28,TRBJ2-7,CASSSRGISSYEQYF
TRBV2,TRBJ1-2,CASSEDGLVRGYGYTF
TRBV30,TRBJ1-3,CAWDSSSGNTIYF
TRBV2,TRBJ2-5,CASRPGGETQYF
TRBV29-1,TRBJ2-2,CSVEGLGENTGELFF
TRBV28,TRBJ2-7,CASGQGGREQYF
TRBV11-2,TRBJ1-3,CASSLLGNTIYF
TRBV9,TRBJ2-5,CASSPRGTRETQYF
TRBV5-1,TRBJ2-2,CASSLFRGRDTGELFF
TRBV10-1,TRBJ2-7,CASSPQGSYEQYF
TRBV7-9,TRBJ1-3,CASSSQGISGNTIYF
TRBV25-1,TRBJ1-2,CASSESGNYGYTF
TRBV30,TRBJ1-4,CAWSGPSGDPNEKLFF